The clone carrying this T cell receptor beta chain showed up just a few times. Its antigen is unidentified. Germline V gene lookup returns CDR1 MNHEY and CDR2 SVGAGI. V lost 3 bases and J 6 bases, leaving 12 bases between the germline ends. The CDR3 runs 15 residues. This sample was included in a study of CD8 T cells in ankylosing spondylitis. Study-wide findings and caveats: With a CD8+ phenotype, disease-linked clones were relatively rare in peripheral blood. The authors reported significant enrichment of disease-linked clones in matched ankylosing spondylitis synovial fluid.

TCRdb reanalysed the 5' RACE reads using MiXCR and keeps one entry per CDR3 protein. The sample lists approximately 90,000 distinct CDR3 sequences, roughly 8.3% seen once, with 9.9% in the top ten. The sequenced sample was blood, either unsorted or a sorted T cell fraction (not recorded which). The genes are TRBV6-5 and TRBJ1-6, with a weak D call TRBD1 (6 bases). This receptor was obtained from a male donor with ankylosing spondylitis or in good health (not recorded which). CDR3 sequence: CASSYFGRGNSPLHF. The CDR3 DNA is TGTGCCAGCAGTTATTTCGGCAGGGGTAATTCACCCCTCCACTTT.